Each of the 13 T cell receptor beta chains below was sequenced from the same sample in a study of CD8+CD57+ T cells in acquired aplastic anemia. Template material for TCR beta VDJ and CDR3 profiling consisted of genomic DNA. One entry per CDR3 protein results from TCRdb running MiXCR on the reads. The sample carries over 150,000 distinct CDR3 sequences, 70% to 80% recorded once. All sequencing subjects had displayed CD8+CD57+ cell expansion on flow cytometry. The sequenced sample was sorted CD4+, CD8+, or CD8+CD57+ T cells (not recorded which) from PBMCs. Every receptor here comes from a human donor with aplastic anemia.

As regards this clonotype: No conserved phenylalanine or tryptophan ends this CDR3, so it is likely a read error. The chain couples TRBV7-9 to TRBJ2-7, with TRBD1 as a possible D gene (6 bases). The CDR3 is made up of 12 amino acids. In germline, CDR1 is SEHNR, CDR2 FQNEAQ (reference sequence). Trimming took 3 bases from V and 6 from J, leaving 9 bases between them. The CDR3 sequence is CASSFGRGEQYL. The DNA for the CDR3 is TGTGCCAGCAGCTTCGGCAGGGGCGAGCAGTACCTC.

This clonotype was detected only a few times. The V call is TRBV5-1, the J call TRBJ1-2; the match to TRBD1 covers 7 bases. Germline V lookup: CDR1 SGHRS, CDR2 YFSETQ. V was pared by 0 bases and J by 3 bases, with 5 bases of the junction left unmatched. This CDR3 has 15 amino acids. CDR3 loop: CASSLEGTVDYGYTF. DNA of the CDR3: TGCGCCAGCAGCTTGGAAGGGACAGTAGACTATGGCTACACCTTC.

The chain has TRBV19 and TRBJ2-7; the match to TRBD2 covers 11 bases. Looked up from germline, CDR1 is LNHDA and CDR2 is SQIVND (reference sequence). Germline trimming cut 4 bases from V and 2 bases from J; bases unmatched to any gene: 4. This CDR3 is 15 amino acids long. The CDR3 sequence: CASSTGTSGTYEQYF. CDR3 nucleotide sequence: TGTGCCAGTAGTACAGGGACTAGCGGTACCTACGAGCAGTACTTC. Variable domain in full (rest from reference TRBV19 and TRBJ2-7): DGGITQSPKYLFRKEGQNVTLSCEQNLNHDAMYWYRQDPGQGLRLIYYSQIVNDFQKGDIAEGYSVSREKKESFPLTVTSAQKNPTAFYLCASSTGTSGTYEQYFGPGTRLTVT.

This sequence joins TRBV12-3 or TRBV12-4 and TRBJ1-6; no firm D call. The CDR3 covers 13 residues. The V end was cut by 6 bases, the J end by 14 bases, with 17 bases between. CDR3 in DNA: TGTGCCAGCAGCATCGAGCGGGGTCGGGCCCTCCACTTT. Translating it yields CASSIERGRALHF.

The V gene is TRBV7-9, the J gene TRBJ1-2; D gene ambiguous. With 0 bases removed from V and 7 bases from J, the gap between germline ends came to 12 bases. The length of the CDR3 is 14 residues. CDR1 is SEHNR, CDR2 FQNEAQ, per germline (reference sequence). The CDR3 sequence: CASSLAGASLGYTF. The DNA of the CDR3 is TGTGCCAGCAGCTTAGCGGGAGCCAGTCTTGGCTACACCTTC.

This sequence joins TRBV5-5 and TRBJ2-2; a weak D match, TRBD2 (6 bases). Germline loops: CDR1 SGHKS, CDR2 YYEKEE (reference sequence). Trimming removed 1 base at V and 6 bases at J, with 16 bases between. This CDR3 is 16 amino acids long. This CDR3 reads CASSLSWRVVAGELFF. In DNA form, the CDR3 reads TGTGCCAGCAGCTTGAGTTGGAGGGTGGTGGCCGGGGAGCTGTTTTTT.

The chain has TRBV7-2 and TRBJ2-6; D is perhaps TRBD1 or TRBD2 (5 bases each). The CDR3 consists of 16 residues. V lost 6 bases to trimming and J lost 2 bases, with 14 bases between them. Germline loops: CDR1 SGHTA, CDR2 FQGNSA. DNA of the CDR3: TGTGCCAGCAGTAAGGGACCGACCGCTGGGGCCAACGTCCTGACTTTC. It yields the protein CASSKGPTAGANVLTF.

The chain uses TRBV7-9 and TRBJ1-4, with D hard to call. There are 14 residues in the CDR3. V lost 10 bases and J 0 bases, leaving 12 bases between the germline ends. Germline CDR1 SEHNR, CDR2 FQNEAQ (reference sequence). CDR3 DNA sequence: TGTGCCACCACTAACAGCCCAACTAATGAAAAACTGTTTTTT. This codes for CATTNSPTNEKLFF.

The genes are TRBV5-4 and TRBJ2-1; no firm D call. The CDR3 runs 11 residues. Deletions cut 2 bases from V and 8 bases from J, with 5 bases between. Germline CDR1 SGHNT, CDR2 YYREEE (reference sequence). DNA of the CDR3: TGTGCCAGCAGCTTTAGGGATGAGCAGTTCTTC. Protein sequence: CASSFRDEQFF. The full variable domain, completed using reference TRBV5-4 and TRBJ2-1, is ETGVTQSPTHLIKTRGQQVTLRCSSQSGHNTVSWYQQALGQGPQFIFQYYREEENGRGNFPPRFSGLQFPNYSSELNVNALELDDSALYLCASSFRDEQFFGPGTRLTVL.

The chain recombines TRBV19 with TRBJ1-5, with D possibly being TRBD1 (5 bases). Germline V CDR1 and CDR2: LNHDA, SQIVND (reference sequence). CDR3 length equals 12 residues. V lost 5 bases and J lost 7, with 9 bases in between. The DNA of the CDR3 is TGTGCCAGTAGTGGGGCGAGGCAGCCCCAGCATTTT. It translates to CASSGARQPQHF. Based on the CDR3 plus reference TRBV19 and TRBJ1-5, the full variable domain is DGGITQSPKYLFRKEGQNVTLSCEQNLNHDAMYWYRQDPGQGLRLIYYSQIVNDFQKGDIAEGYSVSREKKESFPLTVTSAQKNPTAFYLCASSGARQPQHFGDGTRLSIL.

This clonotype was seen a few times. The rearrangement joins TRBV25-1 to TRBJ2-2, with a tentative D call TRBD1 (5 bases). V was cut by 3 bases and J by 9 bases, with 23 bases left in between. This CDR3 is built from 17 residues. Looked up from germline, CDR1 is MGHDK and CDR2 is SYGVNS. The CDR3 sequence: CASSDPLLEDQGRELFF. As DNA, the CDR3 is TGTGCCAGCAGTGATCCTCTACTCGAGGACCAGGGAAGGGAGCTGTTTTTT.

Ten or more counts support this clonotype. This rearrangement joins TRBV15 to TRBJ2-1; D is unclear. V was pared by 3 bases and J by 10 bases, with 13 bases between. This CDR3 has 13 residues. Germline V CDR1 and CDR2: LNHNV, YYDKDF (reference sequence). The CDR3 spells CATSSLLSREQFF. The CDR3 bases are TGTGCCACCAGCAGTCTACTTTCGAGGGAGCAGTTCTTC.

This clonotype has only a few counts. A read error may explain this, as a much larger clone is one base away. The chain links TRBV19 to TRBJ2-1, with 11 bases that match TRBD2. This CDR3 region has 15 residues. Germline CDR1 LNHDA, CDR2 SQIVND (reference sequence). CDR3 nucleotides: TGTGTCAGTAGTACGACTAGCGGGGCACCAGATGAGCAGTTCTTC. It encodes CVSSTTSGAPDEQFF. Supplemented by reference TRBV19 and TRBJ2-1, the full variable domain reads DGGITQSPKYLFRKEGQNVTLSCEQNLNHDAMYWYRQDPGQGLRLIYYSQIVNDFQKGDIAEGYSVSREKKESFPLTVTSAQKNPTAFYLCVSSTTSGAPDEQFFGPGTRLTVL.